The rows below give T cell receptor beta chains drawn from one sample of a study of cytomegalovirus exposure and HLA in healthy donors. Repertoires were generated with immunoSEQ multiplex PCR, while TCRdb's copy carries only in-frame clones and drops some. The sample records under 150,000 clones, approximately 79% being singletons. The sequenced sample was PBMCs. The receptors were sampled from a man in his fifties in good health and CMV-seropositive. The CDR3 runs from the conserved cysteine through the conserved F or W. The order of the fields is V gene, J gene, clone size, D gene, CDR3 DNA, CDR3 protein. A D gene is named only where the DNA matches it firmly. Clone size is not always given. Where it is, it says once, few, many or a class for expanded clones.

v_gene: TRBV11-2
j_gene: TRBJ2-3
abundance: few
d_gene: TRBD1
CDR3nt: TGTGCCAGCAGCCGGCGGGACAGGAAGGTCACAGATACGCAGTATTTT
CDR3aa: CASSRRDRKVTDTQYF

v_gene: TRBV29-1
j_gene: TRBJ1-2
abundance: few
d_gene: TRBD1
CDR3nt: TGCAGCGTTTCAACAGGGGGTTTAAACTATGGCTACACCTTC
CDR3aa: CSVSTGGLNYGYTF

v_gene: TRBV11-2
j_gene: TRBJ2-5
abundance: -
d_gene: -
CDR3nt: TGTGCCAGCAGCCTGACTAGGCCCTCGGAGACCCAGTACTTC
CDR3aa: CASSLTRPSETQYF

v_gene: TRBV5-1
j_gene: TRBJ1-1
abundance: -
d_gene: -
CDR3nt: TGCGCCAGCAGCCGGAGGACGGGCATGAACACTGAAGCTTTCTTT
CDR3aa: CASSRRTGMNTEAFF

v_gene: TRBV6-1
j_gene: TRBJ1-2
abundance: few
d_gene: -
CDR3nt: TGTGCCAGCAGTGAAGCGGGGACAAGTTATGGCTACACCTTC
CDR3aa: CASSEAGTSYGYTF

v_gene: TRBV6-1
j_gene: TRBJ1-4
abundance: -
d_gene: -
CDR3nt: TGTGCCAGCAGGGGCTTCCTTGTTGCTAATGAAAAACTGTTTTTT
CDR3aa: CASRGFLVANEKLFF

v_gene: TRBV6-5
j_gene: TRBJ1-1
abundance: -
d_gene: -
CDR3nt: TGTGCCAGCACCCACACCGGGACAACTAACACTGAAGCTTTCTTT
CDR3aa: CASTHTGTTNTEAFF

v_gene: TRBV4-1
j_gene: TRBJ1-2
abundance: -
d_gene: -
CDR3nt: TGCGCCAGCAGCCCAAGGACAAACTATGGCTACACCTTC
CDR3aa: CASSPRTNYGYTF

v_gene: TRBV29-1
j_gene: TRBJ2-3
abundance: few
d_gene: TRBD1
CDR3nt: TGCAGCGTCGGGACAGGACTAACAGATACGCAGTATTTT
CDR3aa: CSVGTGLTDTQYF

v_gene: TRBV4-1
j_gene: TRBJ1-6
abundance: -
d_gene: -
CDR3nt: TGCGCCAGCAGCCCTCCCGGAGGGGCCTATAATTCACCCCTCCACTTT
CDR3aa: CASSPPGGAYNSPLHF

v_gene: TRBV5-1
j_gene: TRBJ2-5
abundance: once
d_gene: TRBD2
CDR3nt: TGCGCCAGCAGCTTAGCGGGGGGACAAGAGACCCAGTACTTC
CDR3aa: CASSLAGGQETQYF

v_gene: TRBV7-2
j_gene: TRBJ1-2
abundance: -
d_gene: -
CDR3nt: TGTGCCAGCAGCTTAACGGGGAACGATGGCTACACCTTC
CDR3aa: CASSLTGNDGYTF

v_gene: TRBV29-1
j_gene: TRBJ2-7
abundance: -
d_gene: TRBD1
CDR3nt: TGCAGCGTTATTCCGGGACAGGCGGCCTACGAGCAGTACTTC
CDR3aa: CSVIPGQAAYEQYF

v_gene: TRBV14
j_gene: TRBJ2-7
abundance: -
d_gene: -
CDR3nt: TGTGCCAGCAGCCAAGGGGTAACTACCGAGCAGTACTTC
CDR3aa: CASSQGVTTEQYF

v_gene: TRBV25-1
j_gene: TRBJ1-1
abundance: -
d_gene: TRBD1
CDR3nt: TGTGCCAGCAGTAGGGACAGGGAAGCTTTCTTT
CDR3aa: CASSRDREAFF

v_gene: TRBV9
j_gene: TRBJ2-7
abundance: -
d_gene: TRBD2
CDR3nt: TGTGCCAGCAGCGTCGGGACTAGTTCCGACGAGCAGTACTTC
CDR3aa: CASSVGTSSDEQYF

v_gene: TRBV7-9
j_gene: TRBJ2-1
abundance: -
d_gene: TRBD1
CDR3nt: TGTGCCAGCAGCGCCCGGACAGGGAACACTAAAAATGAGCAGTTCTTC
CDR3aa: CASSARTGNTKNEQFF

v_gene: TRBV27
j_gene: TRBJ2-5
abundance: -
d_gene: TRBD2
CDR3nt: TGTGCCAGCAGTATCGGGAGGTGGGAGACCCAGTACTTC
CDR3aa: CASSIGRWETQYF

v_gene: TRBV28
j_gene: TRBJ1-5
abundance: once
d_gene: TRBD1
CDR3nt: TGTGCCAGCAGAGCAGGGGGCCCAGCAAATCAGCCCCAGCATTTT
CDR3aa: CASRAGGPANQPQHF

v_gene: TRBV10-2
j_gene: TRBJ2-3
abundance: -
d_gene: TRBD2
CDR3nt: TGCGCCAGCAGTGAGACCGGGACTAGCGGACCCACAGATACGCAGTATTTT
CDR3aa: CASSETGTSGPTDTQYF